The rows below give T cell receptor beta chains drawn from one sample of a study of CD8 T cells in Susac syndrome. Using its own MiXCR run on the immunoSEQ multiplex PCR reads, TCRdb lists one record per CDR3 protein. Among approximately 110,000 distinct CDR3 sequences listed, about 96% were seen once. Sequencing was carried out using CD4+ T cells from PBMCs. Every receptor here comes from a human donor in good health. Both conserved end residues are part of each CDR3. D genes are given only for firm matches. The size entry is marked missing in some rows and otherwise reads once, few, many or a size class.

>.|.|TRBV29-1|TRBJ1-1
TGCAGCGCACACCCAAGGGCGAGGAACACTGAAGCTTTCTTT
CSAHPRARNTEAFF
>.|.|TRBV3-1|TRBJ1-1
TGTGCCAGCAGCCAAAATGGGGTCGCCGCTTTCTTT
CASSQNGVAAFF
>.|.|TRBV29-1|TRBJ2-5
TGCAGCGTGGAAAGGGACCAAGAGACCCAGTACTTC
CSVERDQETQYF
>.|.|TRBV15|TRBJ2-4
TGTGCCACCAGCAGAGTCGCGGGTTGGGAAGAATTAAACAAAAACATTCAGTACTTC
CATSRVAGWEELNKNIQYF
>.|.|TRBV25-1|TRBJ2-7
TGTGCCAGCAGTGAAGTGGAGTACGAGCAGTACTTC
CASSEVEYEQYF
>TRBD2|.|TRBV4-1|TRBJ2-6
TGCGCCAGCAGCCAGGCTACAGGACTAGCGGGGGTAACTTCTGGGGCCAACGTCCTGACTTTC
CASSQATGLAGVTSGANVLTF
>.|once|TRBV2|TRBJ1-1
TGTGCCAGCAGTGCCCGACCCTCGAACACTGAAGCTTTCTTT
CASSARPSNTEAFF
>.|.|TRBV7-2|TRBJ2-5
TGTGCCAGCAGCCGACTAGAGTTAGGACAAGAGACCCAGTACTTC
CASSRLELGQETQYF
>.|.|TRBV7-9|TRBJ2-5
TGTGCCAGCAGCCGTGGGACGGGGGCCCAAGAGACCCAGTACTTC
CASSRGTGAQETQYF
>TRBD1|.|TRBV27|TRBJ2-7
TGTGCCAGCAGTTTCATTATGGGACAGGGGGCGTGGGAGCAGTACTTC
CASSFIMGQGAWEQYF
>.|.|TRBV5-4|TRBJ2-5
TGTGCCAGCAGCTCGCCCAGGGAGACCCAGTACTTC
CASSSPRETQYF
>.|once|TRBV12-3/TRBV12-4|TRBJ2-2
TGTGCCACCATCCAATGGGGGACGATTCAGGGTGGCACCGGGGAGCTGTTTTTT
CATIQWGTIQGGTGELFF
>TRBD1|.|TRBV6-6|TRBJ1-1
TGTGCCAGCAGCACAAACCGGGACAGGGACACTGAAGCTTTCTTT
CASSTNRDRDTEAFF
>.|.|TRBV12-3/TRBV12-4|TRBJ2-4
TGTGCCAGTCGCTTATCCGATGGGGCCAAAAACATTCAGTACTTC
CASRLSDGAKNIQYF
>.|.|TRBV3-1|TRBJ2-7
TGTGCCAGCAGCCAAGCTACAGGGTGGTACGAGCAGTACTTC
CASSQATGWYEQYF